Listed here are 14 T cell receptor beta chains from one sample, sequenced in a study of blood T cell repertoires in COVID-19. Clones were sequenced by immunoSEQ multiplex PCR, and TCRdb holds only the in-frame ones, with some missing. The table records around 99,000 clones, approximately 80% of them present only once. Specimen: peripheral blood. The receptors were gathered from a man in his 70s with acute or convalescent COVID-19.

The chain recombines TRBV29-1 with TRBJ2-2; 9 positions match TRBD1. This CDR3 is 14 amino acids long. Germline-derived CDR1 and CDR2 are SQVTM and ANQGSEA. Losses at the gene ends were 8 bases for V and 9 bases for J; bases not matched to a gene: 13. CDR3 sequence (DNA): TGCAGCCTTACCGGGACAGGGTCTTCCAGGGAGCTGTTTTTT. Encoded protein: CSLTGTGSSRELFF.

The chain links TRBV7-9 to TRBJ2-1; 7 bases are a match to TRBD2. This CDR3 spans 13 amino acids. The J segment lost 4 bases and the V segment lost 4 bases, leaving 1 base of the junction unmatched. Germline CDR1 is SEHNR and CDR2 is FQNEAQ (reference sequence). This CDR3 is CASSWGGYNEQFF. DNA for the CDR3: TGTGCCAGCAGCTGGGGGGGATACAATGAGCAGTTCTTC.

CDR3: CASRLQGATDGELFF. In nucleotides, the CDR3 is TGCGCCAGCAGGTTACAGGGGGCAACGGACGGGGAGCTGTTTTTT. This chain joins TRBV5-1 and TRBJ2-2; 9 bases match TRBD1. The CDR3 is 15 amino acids. From germline, CDR1 is SGHRS and CDR2 YFSETQ. With V trimmed by 5 bases and J by 7 bases, 9 bases remained unmatched.

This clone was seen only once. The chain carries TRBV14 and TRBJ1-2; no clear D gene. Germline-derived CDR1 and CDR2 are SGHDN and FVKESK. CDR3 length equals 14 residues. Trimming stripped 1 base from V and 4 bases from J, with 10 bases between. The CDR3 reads CASSQVGGFYGYTF. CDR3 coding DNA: TGTGCCAGCAGCCAAGTGGGAGGGTTCTATGGCTACACCTTC.

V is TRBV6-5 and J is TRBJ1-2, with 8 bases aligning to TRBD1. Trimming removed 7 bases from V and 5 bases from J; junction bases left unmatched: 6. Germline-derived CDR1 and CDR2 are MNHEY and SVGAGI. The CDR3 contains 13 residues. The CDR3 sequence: CASTEDREYGYTF. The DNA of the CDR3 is TGTGCCAGCACCGAGGACAGGGAATATGGCTACACCTTC.

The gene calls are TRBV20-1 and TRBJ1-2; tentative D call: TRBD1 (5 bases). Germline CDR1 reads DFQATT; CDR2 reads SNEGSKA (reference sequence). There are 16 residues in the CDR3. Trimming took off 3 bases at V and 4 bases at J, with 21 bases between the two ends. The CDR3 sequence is CSASVAGYGSVYGYTF. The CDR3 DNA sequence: TGCAGTGCTAGTGTGGCAGGGTATGGATCCGTCTATGGCTACACCTTC.

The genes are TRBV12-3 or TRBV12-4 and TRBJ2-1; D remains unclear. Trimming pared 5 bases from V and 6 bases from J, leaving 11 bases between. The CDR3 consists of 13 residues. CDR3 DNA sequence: TGTGCCAGCAGTCTAGACGGTACCAATGAGCAGTTCTTC. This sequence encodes CASSLDGTNEQFF.

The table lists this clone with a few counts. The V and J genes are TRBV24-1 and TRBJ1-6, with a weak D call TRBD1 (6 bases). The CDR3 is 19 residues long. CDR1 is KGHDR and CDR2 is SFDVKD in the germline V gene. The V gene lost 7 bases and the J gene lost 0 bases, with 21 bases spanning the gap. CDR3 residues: CATRPPLRGETSYNSPLHF. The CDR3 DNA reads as TGTGCCACCAGGCCTCCGCTCAGGGGCGAGACCTCCTATAATTCACCCCTCCACTTT.

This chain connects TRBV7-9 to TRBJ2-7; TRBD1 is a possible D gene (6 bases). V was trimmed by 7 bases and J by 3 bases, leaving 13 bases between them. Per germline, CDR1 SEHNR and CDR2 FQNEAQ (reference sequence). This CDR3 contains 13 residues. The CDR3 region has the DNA TGTGCCAGCAAGAAGGTACAGGGCTACGAGCAGTACTTC. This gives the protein CASKKVQGYEQYF.

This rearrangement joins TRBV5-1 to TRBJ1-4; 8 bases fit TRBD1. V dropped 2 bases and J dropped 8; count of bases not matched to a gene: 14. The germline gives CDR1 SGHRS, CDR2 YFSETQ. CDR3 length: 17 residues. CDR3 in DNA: TGCGCCAGCAGCTTAGCCACTGGGACAGGCCTAAGCGAAAAACTGTTTTTT. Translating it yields CASSLATGTGLSEKLFF.

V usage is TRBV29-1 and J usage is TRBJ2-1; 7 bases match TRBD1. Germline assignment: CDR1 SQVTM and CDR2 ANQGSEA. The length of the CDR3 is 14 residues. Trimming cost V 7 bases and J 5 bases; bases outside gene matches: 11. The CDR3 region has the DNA TGCAGCGGTAGAGGGACAGCAAAAGACAATGAGCAGTTCTTC. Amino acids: CSGRGTAKDNEQFF.

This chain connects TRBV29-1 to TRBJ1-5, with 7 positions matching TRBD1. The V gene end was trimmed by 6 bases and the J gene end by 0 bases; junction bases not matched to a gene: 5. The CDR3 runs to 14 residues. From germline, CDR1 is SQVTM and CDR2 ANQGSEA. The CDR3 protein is CSVRDSPSNQPQHF. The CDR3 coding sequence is TGCAGCGTCCGGGACAGCCCTAGCAATCAGCCCCAGCATTTT.

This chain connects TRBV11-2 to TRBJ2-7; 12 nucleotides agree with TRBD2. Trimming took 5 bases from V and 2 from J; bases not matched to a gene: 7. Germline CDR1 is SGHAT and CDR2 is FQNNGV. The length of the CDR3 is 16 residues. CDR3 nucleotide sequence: TGTGCCAGCAGCCCGCAACTAGCGGGGGGTACCTACGAGCAGTACTTC. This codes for CASSPQLAGGTYEQYF.

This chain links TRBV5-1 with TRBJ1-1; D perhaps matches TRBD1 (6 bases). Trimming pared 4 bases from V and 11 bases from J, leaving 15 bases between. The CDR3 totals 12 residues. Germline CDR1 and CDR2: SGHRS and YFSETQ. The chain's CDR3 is CASSGGGSVAFF. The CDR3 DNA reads TGCGCCAGCAGCGGGGGCGGGTCGGTGGCTTTCTTT.